This T cell receptor beta chain stems from a study of control samples from healthy donors and cancer patients. TCRdb's table, derived via immunoSEQ multiplex PCR, lists solely in-frame clones and lacks some. This sample has 35,000 to 45,000 clones, with 75% to 90% found just once. Sequenced sample: blood. The sequence was obtained from a man in his sixties in good health.

As DNA, the CDR3 is TGTGCCTGGAGTGTATGGGGGCAGGGGAATTCACCCCTCCACTTT. Its translation is CAWSVWGQGNSPLHF. This chain connects TRBV30 to TRBJ1-6; D may be TRBD1 (6 bases). This CDR3 has 15 residues. V lost 0 bases and J 7 bases, leaving 13 bases between the germline ends. The V gene's germline CDR1 is GTSNPN and CDR2 SVGIG (reference sequence).